Listed below are T cell receptor beta chains from one sample, sequenced in a study of OX40 agonist ivuxolimab in advanced cancers. Libraries were prepared by immunoSEQ multiplex PCR; TCRdb keeps only in-frame clonotypes and omits some of them. The table shows roughly 53,000 clones, with roughly 84% occurring only once. The specimen comprised CD4+ or CD8+ T cells sorted from blood, sampled in a trial of the OX40 agonist ivuxolimab. Receptor source: an adult with an advanced solid tumor such as melanoma, head and neck, liver or kidney cancer. Both conserved end residues are part of each CDR3. The D gene is left open where the match is weak. Clone size appears in some rows only: once, few, many, or a class for an expanded clone.

j_call clone_size v_call d_call cdr3_aa cdr3_nt
TRBJ2-2 once TRBV6-1 TRBD2 CASSETSGGGGELFF TGTGCCAGCAGTGAGACTAGCGGGGGAGGCGGGGAGCTGTTTTTT
TRBJ1-5 . TRBV19 . CASIPGVDRYQPQHF TGTGCCAGCATTCCCGGGGTCGACAGATATCAGCCCCAGCATTTT
TRBJ1-5 . TRBV28 TRBD1 CASSLYSSYQGASQPQHF TGTGCCAGCAGTTTATACTCGAGTTATCAGGGGGCTAGCCAGCCCCAGCATTTT
TRBJ1-2 . TRBV11-2 TRBD1 CASSSQGVGYTF TGTGCCAGCAGCTCACAGGGGGTCGGCTACACCTTC
TRBJ1-5 once TRBV7-2 . CASSSEGPGAPAYNQPQHF TGTGCCAGCAGCTCGGAGGGCCCCGGGGCTCCGGCGTACAATCAGCCCCAGCATTTT
TRBJ2-3 . TRBV5-4 TRBD1 CASSLTGVGGDTQYF TGTGCCAGCAGCTTGACAGGGGTCGGTGGAGATACGCAGTATTTT
TRBJ2-6 once TRBV5-5 . CAGGSAGANVLTF TGTGCCGGAGGAAGTGCCGGGGCCAACGTCCTGACTTTC
TRBJ2-1 once TRBV19 . CASKFSGSSYNEQFF TGTGCCAGTAAATTTAGCGGAAGCTCCTACAATGAGCAGTTCTTC
TRBJ2-6 . TRBV7-2 . CASSITTSGANVLTF TGTGCCAGCAGCATCACCACCTCTGGGGCCAACGTCCTGACTTTC
TRBJ2-7 . TRBV30 . CAWSVVLGSGEQYF TGTGCCTGGAGTGTAGTGTTGGGTAGTGGGGAGCAGTACTTC
TRBJ1-3 . TRBV6-6 . CASSPQGRVNTIYF TGTGCCAGCAGCCCCCAGGGGCGGGTCAACACCATATATTTT
TRBJ2-2 . TRBV4-3 . CASSQAPPPTGELFF TGCGCCAGCAGCCAGGCCCCTCCCCCGACCGGGGAGCTGTTTTTT
TRBJ2-1 few TRBV5-1 TRBD2 CASSIRSSGAYNEQFF TGCGCCAGCAGCATTCGATCTAGCGGCGCCTACAATGAGCAGTTCTTC